A selection of T cell receptor beta chains follows, all from one sample in a study of human T cells and chemical hapten exposure. TCRdb fed the RACE reads into MiXCR, producing one record per CDR3 protein. The repertoire includes tens of thousands of distinct CDR3 sequences, around a tenth of them detected once, and roughly 4.2% sits in the top ten. Sequenced here: whole blood, sampled in connection with sensitization to the hapten diphenylcyclopropenone (DPC). The receptors originated from a woman aged 45-60 years with alopecia areata. Some clones in this sample may be carry-over from other donors' samples. The CDR3 runs from the conserved cysteine through the conserved F or W. Each record gives: V gene, clone size, D gene, J gene, CDR3 protein, CDR3 DNA. The D gene is left open where the match is weak. Clone size is stated in some rows and not others, as once, few, many or a class when expanded.

V gene: TRBV7-2; clone size: few; D gene: .; J gene: TRBJ2-5; CDR3 protein: CASGPLGGSRAQYF; CDR3 DNA: TGTGCCAGCGGGCCCCTCGGCGGGTCACGGGCCCAGTACTTC
V gene: TRBV5-4; clone size: few; D gene: .; J gene: TRBJ2-2; CDR3 protein: CASSLGSGSDTGELFF; CDR3 DNA: TGTGCCAGCAGCTTGGGGTCCGGGAGTGATACCGGGGAGCTGTTTTTT
V gene: TRBV20-1; clone size: .; D gene: TRBD2; J gene: TRBJ2-7; CDR3 protein: CSARDGGLREGSYEQYF; CDR3 DNA: TGCAGTGCTAGAGATGGAGGATTGCGGGAGGGCTCCTACGAGCAGTACTTC
V gene: TRBV7-2; clone size: many; D gene: .; J gene: TRBJ2-7; CDR3 protein: CASSLVTRYEQYF; CDR3 DNA: TGTGCCAGCAGCCTAGTCACTCGATACGAGCAGTACTTC
V gene: TRBV6-5; clone size: .; D gene: TRBD2; J gene: TRBJ2-1; CDR3 protein: CASSYSNAGDAKQFF; CDR3 DNA: TGTGCCAGCAGTTACTCGAACGCGGGGGACGCTAAGCAGTTCTTC
V gene: TRBV19; clone size: .; D gene: .; J gene: TRBJ2-1; CDR3 protein: CASSITTPGSFYNEQFF; CDR3 DNA: TGTGCCAGTAGTATAACCACCCCAGGGAGTTTCTACAATGAGCAGTTCTTC
V gene: TRBV7-3; clone size: few; D gene: .; J gene: TRBJ1-5; CDR3 protein: CASSHPVWGAGNQPQHF; CDR3 DNA: TGTGCCAGCAGCCACCCTGTCTGGGGAGCTGGCAATCAGCCCCAGCATTTT
V gene: TRBV20-1; clone size: few; D gene: .; J gene: TRBJ1-2; CDR3 protein: CSPQGQVNYGYTF; CDR3 DNA: TGCAGTCCTCAGGGTCAGGTTAACTATGGCTACACCTTC
V gene: TRBV19; clone size: .; D gene: .; J gene: TRBJ2-7; CDR3 protein: CASSAGQLGEQYF; CDR3 DNA: TGTGCCAGTAGTGCGGGACAGCTCGGCGAGCAGTACTTC
V gene: TRBV28; clone size: .; D gene: TRBD2; J gene: TRBJ2-1; CDR3 protein: CASSLEGTSSSF; CDR3 DNA: TGTGCCAGCAGTTTAGAGGGGACTAGTTCCTCCTTC
V gene: TRBV2; clone size: once; D gene: .; J gene: TRBJ2-5; CDR3 protein: CASSRESAKETQYF; CDR3 DNA: TGTGCCAGCAGTCGGGAGTCAGCCAAAGAGACCCAGTACTTC
V gene: TRBV7-9; clone size: many; D gene: .; J gene: TRBJ2-7; CDR3 protein: CASSLALYEQYF; CDR3 DNA: TGTGCCAGCAGCTTAGCCCTTTACGAGCAGTACTTC
V gene: TRBV29-1; clone size: .; D gene: TRBD2; J gene: TRBJ2-5; CDR3 protein: CSAERAGVKETQYF; CDR3 DNA: TGCAGCGCCGAACGAGCGGGAGTTAAAGAGACCCAGTACTTC
V gene: TRBV7-9; clone size: .; D gene: .; J gene: TRBJ2-4; CDR3 protein: CASSQPFPRDQLEAKNIQYF; CDR3 DNA: TGTGCCAGCAGTCAACCCTTCCCTCGGGACCAGCTAGAAGCCAAAAACATTCAGTACTTC
V gene: TRBV2; clone size: .; D gene: TRBD1; J gene: TRBJ2-7; CDR3 protein: CASGGQVLEQYF; CDR3 DNA: TGTGCCAGCGGTGGACAGGTTTTGGAGCAGTACTTC
V gene: TRBV14; clone size: .; D gene: TRBD1; J gene: TRBJ2-1; CDR3 protein: CASSHQPDRGRYNEQFF; CDR3 DNA: TGTGCCAGCAGCCACCAACCAGACAGGGGGCGATACAATGAGCAGTTCTTC
V gene: TRBV4-3; clone size: .; D gene: .; J gene: TRBJ2-7; CDR3 protein: CASSQVSGAAYEQYF; CDR3 DNA: TGCGCCAGCAGCCAAGTTTCGGGGGCGGCCTACGAGCAGTACTTC
V gene: TRBV18; clone size: few; D gene: TRBD1; J gene: TRBJ1-1; CDR3 protein: CASSPPTGVTTEAFF; CDR3 DNA: TGTGCCAGCTCACCTCCAACAGGGGTGACCACTGAAGCTTTCTTT
V gene: TRBV7-2; clone size: .; D gene: .; J gene: TRBJ1-1; CDR3 protein: CASSLAGGVLNTEAFF; CDR3 DNA: TGTGCCAGCAGCTTAGCGGGGGGAGTCCTGAACACTGAAGCTTTCTTT
V gene: TRBV9; clone size: many; D gene: TRBD1; J gene: TRBJ1-1; CDR3 protein: CASSRTGITEAFF; CDR3 DNA: TGTGCCAGCAGCCGGACAGGGATTACTGAAGCTTTCTTT
V gene: TRBV11-1; clone size: .; D gene: .; J gene: TRBJ2-7; CDR3 protein: CASSSRVASYEQYF; CDR3 DNA: TGTGCCAGCAGCTCCAGGGTGGCCTCCTACGAGCAGTACTTC
V gene: TRBV28; clone size: few; D gene: .; J gene: TRBJ2-1; CDR3 protein: CASSMPERSNNEQFF; CDR3 DNA: TGTGCCAGCAGTATGCCCGAAAGATCAAACAATGAGCAGTTCTTC
V gene: TRBV28; clone size: .; D gene: .; J gene: TRBJ1-4; CDR3 protein: CASTGQPNEKLFF; CDR3 DNA: TGTGCCAGCACAGGACAGCCTAATGAAAAACTGTTTTTT
V gene: TRBV27; clone size: .; D gene: .; J gene: TRBJ1-3; CDR3 protein: CASSPRPQGNTIYF; CDR3 DNA: TGTGCCAGCAGCCCTCGGCCACAAGGAAACACCATATATTTT
V gene: TRBV11-2; clone size: once; D gene: .; J gene: TRBJ2-5; CDR3 protein: CASSIRTGETQYF; CDR3 DNA: TGTGCCAGCAGCATAAGGACCGGAGAGACCCAGTACTTC
V gene: TRBV13; clone size: many; D gene: .; J gene: TRBJ2-2; CDR3 protein: CASSLMGPLKGGELFF; CDR3 DNA: TGTGCCAGCAGCTTAATGGGCCCCCTGAAGGGCGGGGAGCTGTTTTTT
V gene: TRBV7-6; clone size: .; D gene: .; J gene: TRBJ2-2; CDR3 protein: CASSLAGLDTGELFF; CDR3 DNA: TGTGCCAGCAGCTTAGCCGGACTCGACACCGGGGAGCTGTTTTTT
V gene: TRBV6-2/TRBV6-3; clone size: many; D gene: TRBD1; J gene: TRBJ2-7; CDR3 protein: CASSLSIGLRDRGYEQYF; CDR3 DNA: TGTGCCAGCAGTTTATCTATTGGTCTCCGAGACAGGGGGTACGAGCAGTACTTC